This T cell receptor (beta chain) was sequenced in a study of cytomegalovirus exposure and HLA in healthy donors. Study-wide points: In vitro, three CMV-associated chains proved specific for CMV antigens. Most sequenced TCRs were rare (though some public TCRs occurred in many donors). In the approximately 120 validation repertoires, a later analysis found that first-cohort TCR clusters tended to co-occur.

About this clone: No antigen is known for it.

This CDR3 is 15 amino acids long. Germline V CDR1 and CDR2: SGHVS, FQNEAQ. V was trimmed by 7 bases and J by 4 bases, leaving 17 bases between them. Clones were read by immunoSEQ multiplex PCR, and TCRdb kept only the in-frame ones, dropping some. Of 200,000 to 250,000 clones in the sample, around 87% were seen once. This rearrangement joins TRBV7-8 to TRBJ2-1, with a weak D call TRBD2 (6 bases). The sample taken for sequencing was PBMCs. The sequence derives from a woman aged 18-29 years in good health and CMV-seropositive. The CDR3 loop reads CASTLTGGAYNEQFF. Here the CDR3 DNA reads TGTGCCAGCACCCTGACTGGCGGGGCATACAATGAGCAGTTCTTC. The whole variable domain, remainder taken from reference TRBV7-8 and TRBJ2-1, is GAGVSQSPRYKVAKRGQDVALRCDPISGHVSLFWYQQALGQGPEFLTYFQNEAQLDKSGLPSDRFFAERPEGSVSTLKIQRTQQEDSAVYLCASTLTGGAYNEQFFGPGTRLTVL.